What follows are 9 T cell receptor beta chains derived from one specimen sequenced in a study of blood T cell repertoires in COVID-19. Method: immunoSEQ multiplex PCR; TCRdb's copy keeps in-frame clones and lacks some. The data show around 70,000 clones, approximately 90% seen once. The sequenced sample consisted of peripheral blood. These receptors were collected from a woman aged 55-69 years with active COVID-19.

This clone was recorded only once. The rearrangement links TRBV9 to TRBJ2-6; D is perhaps TRBD1 (5 bases). Trimming stripped 4 bases from V and 0 bases from J, with 8 bases between. This CDR3 region has 15 residues. CDR1 and CDR2 (germline): SGDLS, YYNGEE. Here the CDR3 reads CASSHQGSGANVLTF. CDR3 DNA: TGTGCCAGCAGCCACCAGGGCTCTGGGGCCAACGTCCTGACTTTC.

The J gene is TRBJ1-4, the V gene TRBV11-2; TRBD1 matches 7 bases. The trim removed 6 bases at V and 2 bases at J, leaving 9 bases unmatched. The CDR3 has 16 residues. Germline CDR1 reads SGHAT; CDR2 reads FQNNGV. The CDR3 nucleotides read TGTGCCAGCAGACCAATACAGGGGAGGACTAATGAAAAACTGTTTTTT. Its translation is CASRPIQGRTNEKLFF.

V gene TRBV6-5 combines with J gene TRBJ2-7, with TRBD2 identical over 9 bases. Germline loops: CDR1 MNHEY, CDR2 SVGAGI. The CDR3 covers 14 residues. J lost 6 bases, V lost 10 bases, and 13 bases had no gene match. The CDR3, as DNA: TGTGCCACCACCCCTAGCGGGACGCCTGTCGAGCAGTACTTC. This translates into CATTPSGTPVEQYF.

This chain uses TRBV6-5 with TRBJ1-1; weak D call: TRBD1 (5 bases). Trimming stripped 0 bases from V and 3 bases from J, with 11 bases between. The germline V gene encodes CDR1 MNHEY and CDR2 SVGAGI. The CDR3 runs 15 residues. CDR3 coding DNA: TGTGCCAGCAGTTACTCGGGGCGGGGTCACACTGAAGCTTTCTTT. This sequence encodes CASSYSGRGHTEAFF.

This chain links TRBV20-1 with TRBJ1-2; no clear D gene. Looked up from germline, CDR1 is DFQATT and CDR2 is SNEGSKA (reference sequence). The CDR3 loop spans 11 amino acids. Trimming removed 2 bases at V and 4 bases at J, with 5 bases between. The CDR3 loop reads CSARFGYGYTF. CDR3 bases: TGCAGTGCTAGATTCGGCTATGGCTACACCTTC.

J is TRBJ1-2 and V is TRBV21-1; the table's D call of TRBD1 was not tested on the DNA. TRBV21-1 counts as a pseudogene. This CDR3 contains 13 residues. In nucleotides, the CDR3 is TGTGCCAGCCGTGCCAGGGCAAGTTATGGCTACACCTTC. Translated, it gives CASRARASYGYTF.

The chain joins TRBV2 to TRBJ2-7; TRBD1 matches at 9 bases. The germline CDR1 and CDR2 sequences are SNHLY and FYNNEI. Trimming cost V 5 bases and J 3 bases; bases outside gene matches: 5. The CDR3 loop spans 14 amino acids. The CDR3 loop is CASSNRGPYYEQYF. For the CDR3, the DNA is TGTGCCAGCAGTAACAGGGGGCCATACTACGAGCAGTACTTC.

The chain links TRBV5-1 to TRBJ2-7; 13 bases map to TRBD2. J lost 6 bases, V lost 4 bases, and 7 bases had no gene match. This CDR3 has 15 residues. Per the germline V gene, CDR1 is SGHRS and CDR2 is YFSETQ. Written as DNA, the CDR3 is TGCGCCAGCAGCGTGACTAGCGGGGGGCCCTCCGAGCAGTACTTC. Its protein is CASSVTSGGPSEQYF.

The V call is TRBV28, the J call TRBJ1-5; 8 bases map to TRBD1. The CDR3 loop spans 15 amino acids. Germline V gene lookup returns CDR1 MDHEN and CDR2 SYDVKM. V trimming: 5 bases; J trimming: 3 bases; junction bases outside the gene matches: 6. In DNA, the CDR3 is TGTGCCAGCAGTCAGCAGGGGGCCCTCAATCAGCCCCAGCATTTT. It codes for CASSQQGALNQPQHF.